The subject of this entry is one T cell receptor (beta chain). Seattle researchers signed up patients amid active infection and tracked them longitudinally. The length of the CDR3 is 16 residues. These data belong to a study of blood T cell repertoires in COVID-19. Study as a whole: COVID-19 samples collected from the United States, Italy and Spain covered acute and convalescent phases. Sample material is recorded as cDNA or gDNA derived from T cells, B-cell-depleted T cells, or PBMCs.

Per the original data handling: Amplification with reference gene primers provided the estimates of nucleated cell counts. The method was immunoSEQ multiplex PCR; TCRdb's version includes in-frame clones alone and lacks a portion of them. V, J and clone size reflect that table, while D and trimming were determined from the DNA. Of about 150,000 clones listed, approximately 84% are singletons. The sequencing input was peripheral blood. This clonotype was obtained from a woman aged 55 to 70 with COVID-19, enrolled during active disease. The chain has TRBV21-1 and TRBJ1-1. TRBV21-1 is marked as a pseudogene. The CDR3 here is CASSKEMRAVNTEAFF. The CDR3 DNA is TGTGCCAGCAGCAAAGAAATGAGGGCGGTCAACACTGAAGCTTTCTTT.